The sequence of this TCR beta chain was determined in a study of blood T cell repertoires in COVID-19. V was shortened by 2 bases and J by 5 bases, with 14 bases between the two germline ends. Germline V gives CDR1 SGHTA, CDR2 FQGTGA. This CDR3 region has 15 residues. Sequencing used immunoSEQ multiplex PCR; TCRdb keeps in-frame clones, though not all of them. The table lists around 200,000 clones, about 88% of them singletons. The chain has TRBV7-3 and TRBJ2-3; the D gene is possibly TRBD2 (7 bases). Sequencing used PBMCs or T cells enriched from blood (not recorded which). The source is a young woman who had recovered from COVID-19. The CDR3 loop is CASSLFGGLEDTQYF. CDR3 DNA sequence: TGTGCCAGCAGCTTATTCGGGGGGCTGGAAGATACGCAGTATTTT.